One sample yielded the 24 T cell receptor beta chains listed below, sequenced in a study of CD8+ T cells in alopecia areata. It was cDNA, reverse transcribed from extracted RNA, that served as the sequencing template. Libraries were prepared by immunoSEQ multiplex PCR; TCRdb keeps only in-frame clonotypes and omits some of them. Altogether about 260,000 clones are present, 60% being singletons, with the ten largest covering 0.75% to 0.95%. Noted treatment: oral pan-JAK inhibitor, 5-10 mg twice daily. The sequenced sample was CD4+ T cells sorted from blood, obtained around week 54, from a patient treated with tofacitinib. The receptors come from a human donor with alopecia areata.

V and J are TRBV25-1 and TRBJ1-5, with 8 positions matching TRBD1. V was clipped by 9 bases and J by 0 bases; unmatched bases: 7. This CDR3 has 15 residues. The germline V gene encodes CDR1 MGHDK and CDR2 SYGVNS. The chain's CDR3 is CARHLQGASNQPQHF. CDR3 coding DNA: TGTGCCAGGCATCTGCAGGGGGCTAGCAATCAGCCCCAGCATTTT.

V is TRBV5-6 and J is TRBJ1-2, with 7 bases aligning to TRBD1. Germline assignment: CDR1 SGHDT and CDR2 YYEEEE. V trimming: 0 bases; J trimming: 9 bases; junction bases outside the gene matches: 8. The CDR3 extends over 14 amino acids. This CDR3 is CASSLDPTGNRYTF. In DNA, the CDR3 is TGTGCCAGCAGCTTGGATCCGACAGGGAACCGCTACACCTTC.

This clone occurred once. V usage is TRBV11-2 and J usage is TRBJ2-1; a possible D gene is TRBD1 (5 bases). The CDR3 length is 15 residues. Germline loops: CDR1 SGHAT, CDR2 FQNNGV. The ends were cut back, 8 bases at V and 5 bases at J, with 19 bases in the middle. The CDR3 region is CASAVLPQGNNEQFF. The CDR3 DNA reads as TGTGCCAGCGCGGTTCTGCCCCAGGGCAACAATGAGCAGTTCTTC.

The rearrangement joins TRBV5-4 to TRBJ1-3; D is perhaps TRBD1 (6 bases). CDR1 is SGHNT and CDR2 is YYREEE in the germline V gene (reference sequence). The CDR3 extends over 15 amino acids. V was trimmed by 4 bases and J by 2 bases, leaving 13 bases between them. The DNA for the CDR3 is TGTGCCAGCAGCCGAGACCGACAGGCTGGAAACACCATATATTTT. It is translated as CASSRDRQAGNTIYF.

The rearrangement joins TRBV11-2 to TRBJ1-2; the match to TRBD1 covers 7 bases. Per the germline V gene, CDR1 is SGHAT and CDR2 is FQNNGV. V shed 5 bases and J 4 bases; nucleotides not matched to a gene: 10. The CDR3 contains 15 residues. DNA of the CDR3: TGTGCCAGCAGCCTATCGGATGCAGGGGGCTATGGCTACACCTTC. It yields the protein CASSLSDAGGYGYTF. Drawing the rest from reference TRBV11-2 and TRBJ1-2, the complete variable domain is EAGVAQSPRYKIIEKRQSVAFWCNPISGHATLYWYQQILGQGPKLLIQFQNNGVVDDSQLPKDRFSAERLKGVDSTLKIQPAKLEDSAVYLCASSLSDAGGYGYTFGSGTRLTVV.

The V gene is TRBV6-6, the J gene TRBJ1-2; tentatively, D is TRBD1 (5 bases). The CDR3 consists of 13 residues. Per germline, CDR1 MNHNY and CDR2 SVGAGI (reference sequence). Trimming pared 1 base from V and 4 bases from J, leaving 7 bases between. The CDR3 DNA reads as TGTGCCAGCAGTTACTATGGGGGCTATGGCTACACCTTC. Translated: CASSYYGGYGYTF.

The chain has TRBV4-3 and TRBJ2-1; 7 bases map to TRBD1. CDR1 is LGHNA, CDR2 YSLEER, per germline. Trimming cost V 4 bases and J 0 bases; bases outside gene matches: 3. The CDR3 length is 15 residues. CDR3 sequence: CASSPQGSSYNEQFF. DNA of the CDR3: TGCGCCAGCAGCCCACAGGGGAGCTCCTACAATGAGCAGTTCTTC.

The chain couples TRBV29-1 to TRBJ2-3; no firm D call. Trimming took 5 bases from V and 3 from J, leaving 12 bases between them. The CDR3 covers 13 residues. The germline gives CDR1 SQVTM, CDR2 ANQGSEA. CDR3 loop: CSVTGLLTDTQYF. In nucleotides, the CDR3 is TGCAGCGTTACCGGGCTTCTTACAGATACGCAGTATTTT.

The chain links TRBV7-2 to TRBJ2-7, with TRBD1 matching 10 bases. V trimming: 1 base; J trimming: 6 bases; junction bases outside the gene matches: 0. This CDR3 has 13 amino acids. The germline V gene encodes CDR1 SGHTA and CDR2 FQGNSA. The CDR3 nucleotides read TGTGCCAGCAGCTTAGGGACAGGGGGCGAGCAGTACTTC. Its translation is CASSLGTGGEQYF.

This clone occurred a few times. The J gene is TRBJ2-7, the V gene TRBV5-1; D gene unclear. CDR3 length equals 14 residues. Germline V gene data show CDR1 as SGHRS and CDR2 as YFSETQ. The V end lost 2 bases, the J end lost 0 bases, and 9 bases lay between the germline ends. The CDR3 sequence: CASSFVGSSYEQYF. CDR3 DNA sequence: TGCGCCAGCAGCTTTGTGGGAAGCTCCTACGAGCAGTACTTC. Full variable domain (rest looked up from reference TRBV5-1 and TRBJ2-7): KAGVTQTPRYLIKTRGQQVTLSCSPISGHRSVSWYQQTPGQGLQFLFEYFSETQRNKGNFPGRFSGRQFSNSRSEMNVSTLELGDSALYLCASSFVGSSYEQYFGPGTRLTVT.

This clone has a handful of counts. This rearrangement joins TRBV23-1 to TRBJ2-3; tentatively, D is TRBD1 (6 bases). TRBV23-1 is an open reading frame whose function is uncertain. V was shortened by 0 bases and J by 0 bases, with 10 bases between the two germline ends. The CDR3 loop spans 16 amino acids. This CDR3 reads CASSQSRQESTDTQYF. The DNA of the CDR3 is TGCGCCAGCAGTCAATCCCGACAGGAAAGCACAGATACGCAGTATTTT.

This clone has just a few counts. This rearrangement joins TRBV10-3 to TRBJ2-3; 8 bases match TRBD1. CDR3 length equals 15 residues. V lost 4 bases, J lost 1 base, and 4 bases stayed unmatched. The V gene's germline CDR1 is ENHRY and CDR2 SYGVKD. Here the CDR3 DNA reads TGTGCCATCAGTGCTCGGGGACAGGGCACAGATACGCAGTATTTT. Protein: CAISARGQGTDTQYF.

The chain combines TRBV10-3 with TRBJ2-3, with 10 nucleotides matching TRBD1. The V gene's germline CDR1 is ENHRY and CDR2 SYGVKD. Trimming removed 5 bases from V and 6 bases from J; junction bases left unmatched: 5. The CDR3 spans 14 residues. CDR3 in DNA: TGTGCCATCAGTTCCGACAGGGGGCACGATACGCAGTATTTT. Amino acids: CAISSDRGHDTQYF.

V is TRBV27 and J is TRBJ2-5; possibly TRBD2 for D (6 bases). CDR3 length: 19 residues. V was pared by 2 bases and J by 2 bases, with 24 bases between. The germline gives CDR1 MNHEY, CDR2 SMNVEV (reference sequence). The CDR3 spells CASSLKPRVAGRYQETQYF. The CDR3 DNA reads TGTGCCAGCAGTTTAAAGCCAAGGGTAGCAGGGAGGTATCAAGAGACCCAGTACTTC.

The chain carries TRBV30 and TRBJ2-5; D perhaps matches TRBD1 (6 bases). The germline gives CDR1 GTSNPN, CDR2 SVGIG (reference sequence). The CDR3 has 12 residues. Trimming shortened V by 4 bases and J by 5 bases, and 11 bases separated the two germline ends. CDR3 nucleotides: TGTGCCTGGACCCCGAGGGGGGAGACCCAGTACTTC. This translates into CAWTPRGETQYF. The whole variable domain, remainder taken from reference TRBV30 and TRBJ2-5, is SQTIHQWPATLVQPVGSPLSLECTVEGTSNPNLYWYRQAAGRGLQLLFYSVGIGQISSEVPQNLSASRPQDRQFILSSKKLLLSDSGFYLCAWTPRGETQYFGPGTRLLVL.

Here the CDR3 reads CASSQGPGTALGYTF. CDR3 nucleotides: TGCGCCAGCAGCCAAGGCCCCGGGACAGCTCTAGGCTACACCTTC. The chain links TRBV4-3 to TRBJ1-2, with 7 bases matching TRBD1. The CDR3 spans 15 residues. The junction had 10 bases not matched to a gene; V was cut back by 1 base and J by 8 bases. Germline V gene lookup returns CDR1 LGHNA and CDR2 YSLEER.

The rearrangement uses TRBV7-9 and TRBJ1-2; 10 bases are shared with TRBD1. V was clipped by 3 bases and J by 6 bases; unmatched bases: 4. The CDR3 contains 14 residues. Germline CDR1 is SEHNR and CDR2 is FQNEAQ (reference sequence). In DNA, the CDR3 is TGTGCCAGCAGCTTCCCGGGACAGGGGCATGGCTACACCTTC. This gives the protein CASSFPGQGHGYTF.

The rearrangement joins TRBV7-2 to TRBJ2-5; TRBD2 matches 13 bases. The trim removed 5 bases at V and 7 bases at J, leaving 7 bases unmatched. The germline V gene has CDR1 SGHTA and CDR2 FQGNSA. This CDR3 comprises 15 residues. CDR3 protein: CASSVRLAGGRTQYF. In DNA, the CDR3 is TGTGCCAGCAGCGTAAGACTAGCGGGGGGTCGGACCCAGTACTTC.

This clone turned up a few times. The chain recombines TRBV30 with TRBJ1-1; D unresolved. Germline V lookup: CDR1 GTSNPN, CDR2 SVGIG (reference sequence). The CDR3 runs to 11 residues. With 1 base removed from V and 14 bases from J, the gap between germline ends came to 14 bases. CDR3 region: CAWSAGGRSFF. CDR3 bases: TGTGCCTGGAGTGCGGGAGGGCGGTCGTTCTTT.

This clone was counted only a few times. The rearrangement links TRBV9 to TRBJ2-3; D is unclear. The CDR3 runs 17 residues. V dropped 0 bases and J dropped 4 bases, with 18 bases sitting between them. Germline loops: CDR1 SGDLS, CDR2 YYNGEE. The CDR3 bases are TGTGCCAGCAGCGTAGGCCCAGCGACGAGCAGTGCAGATACGCAGTATTTT. Translation: CASSVGPATSSADTQYF.

The chain uses TRBV10-3 and TRBJ1-5; 8 bases map to TRBD1. V lost 5 bases and J lost 2; bases outside the gene matches: 2. This CDR3 region has 14 residues. From germline, CDR1 is ENHRY and CDR2 SYGVKD. Here the CDR3 reads CAISTDRGNQPQHF. Written as DNA, the CDR3 is TGTGCCATCAGTACGGACAGGGGCAATCAGCCCCAGCATTTT.

This clone was observed a few times. The V call is TRBV11-2, the J call TRBJ2-3; D remains ambiguous. The V gene lost 3 bases and the J gene lost 1 base, with 20 bases spanning the gap. This CDR3 spans 18 amino acids. Germline CDR1 and CDR2: SGHAT and FQNNGV. The CDR3 is CASSFPSYPVTGTDTQYF. The CDR3 DNA sequence: TGTGCCAGCAGCTTTCCCTCTTATCCCGTAACGGGCACAGATACGCAGTATTTT.

This clone was observed a few times. This chain links TRBV4-3 with TRBJ2-1, with TRBD2 matching 7 bases. Trimming removed 4 bases from V and 3 bases from J; junction bases left unmatched: 9. Germline V gene data show CDR1 as LGHNA and CDR2 as YSLEER. This CDR3 contains 16 residues. This CDR3 is CASSRDPGLNYNEQFF. The CDR3, as DNA: TGCGCCAGCAGCCGTGACCCGGGACTAAACTACAATGAGCAGTTCTTC.

This clone was observed a few times. The rearrangement joins TRBV7-3 to TRBJ2-1; no clear D. From germline, CDR1 is SGHTA and CDR2 FQGTGA. The CDR3 totals 13 residues. Trimming cost V 1 base and J 6 bases, with 7 bases left between them. CDR3 amino acids: CASSLIPGNEQFF. The CDR3, as DNA: TGTGCCAGCAGCTTAATCCCGGGCAATGAGCAGTTCTTC.